Below, 9 T cell receptor beta chains from the same sample are listed, as sequenced in a study of shared clonotypes between healthy human individuals. Sequencing used immunoSEQ multiplex PCR; TCRdb keeps in-frame clones, though not all of them. The data hold hundreds of thousands of clones, with around 95% observed a single time. CD45RO-negative, CCR7-selected cells formed the naive CD8 fraction, which excluded terminally differentiated effector memory CD45RA+ cells. The material sequenced was naive CD8+ T cells sorted from blood. The receptors were gathered from a young woman in good health.

Points on this clone: Distinct nucleotide sequences in the sample also encode this CDR3. CDR3 amino acids: CASREGTGYEQYF. The CDR3 DNA reads as TGTGCCAGCCGAGAGGGGACCGGGTACGAGCAGTACTTC. J is TRBJ2-7 and V is TRBV27; D tentatively reads TRBD1 or TRBD2 (5 bases each). Looked up from germline, CDR1 is MNHEY and CDR2 is SMNVEV (reference sequence). V lost 8 bases to trimming and J lost 4 bases, with 15 bases between them. CDR3 length: 13 amino acids.

This clone was picked up a small number of times. This rearrangement joins TRBV27 to TRBJ1-5; 9 bases are a match to TRBD1. The CDR3 loop spans 14 amino acids. CDR1 is MNHEY, CDR2 SMNVEV, per germline (reference sequence). The trim removed 5 bases at V and 7 bases at J, leaving 6 bases unmatched. The CDR3 sequence: CASSMTGGGQPQHF. The CDR3 DNA follows: TGTGCCAGCAGTATGACAGGGGGAGGCCAGCCCCAGCATTTT.

V is TRBV27 and J is TRBJ1-2; D remains ambiguous. V lost 9 bases and J 7 bases, leaving 21 bases between the germline ends. The length of the CDR3 is 14 residues. Looked up from germline, CDR1 is MNHEY and CDR2 is SMNVEV (reference sequence). CDR3 region: CASRINPGPAGYTF. Here the CDR3 DNA reads TGTGCCAGTCGCATAAACCCGGGTCCCGCTGGCTACACCTTC.

The chain links TRBV21-1 to TRBJ2-7. TRBV21-1 has pseudogene status. This CDR3 has 16 amino acids. CDR3 nucleotide sequence: TGTGCCAGCAGCAAAGGGGGACCGAGGAGCTCCTACGAGCAGTACTTC. This codes for CASSKGGPRSSYEQYF.

This clone was found a few times. The genes are TRBV7-8 and TRBJ2-5; D is undetermined. This CDR3 comprises 13 residues. CDR1 SGHVS and CDR2 FQNEAQ come from the germline V gene. V lost 7 bases to trimming and J lost 6 bases, with 15 bases between them. The CDR3 coding sequence is TGTGCCAGCAAATTGACTGTTGAAAAGACCCAGTACTTC. Amino acid sequence: CASKLTVEKTQYF.

This sequence joins TRBV28 and TRBJ1-2; D is possibly TRBD1 (5 bases). The CDR3 covers 13 residues. Between the trimmed V and J ends, which lost 3 bases and 3 bases, there was a span of 8 bases. Germline V gives CDR1 MDHEN, CDR2 SYDVKM. Here the CDR3 reads CASSLAGDYGYTF. The CDR3 coding sequence is TGTGCCAGCAGTTTGGCGGGGGACTATGGCTACACCTTC.

The rearrangement uses TRBV6-5 and TRBJ2-1, with D hard to call. The CDR3 is 14 residues long. Germline V gene sequence: CDR1 MNHEY, CDR2 SVGAGI. Trimming removed 0 bases from V and 4 bases from J, with 7 bases in between. As DNA, the CDR3 is TGTGCCAGCAGTTACTCGATGCAGTACAATGAGCAGTTCTTC. The encoded protein is CASSYSMQYNEQFF.

The rearrangement joins TRBV14 to TRBJ2-6, with a tentative D call TRBD2 (5 bases). From germline, CDR1 is SGHDN and CDR2 FVKESK. V lost 1 base and J 0 bases, leaving 10 bases between the germline ends. The CDR3 runs 17 residues. In nucleotides, the CDR3 is TGTGCCAGCAGCCAAGTACGGGGAACCTCTGGGGCCAACGTCCTGACTTTC. Translated, it gives CASSQVRGTSGANVLTF.

The chain uses TRBV25-1 and TRBJ2-6; no reliable D call. The length of the CDR3 is 14 residues. Germline CDR1 and CDR2: MGHDK and SYGVNS. Deletions cut 8 bases from V and 2 bases from J, with 10 bases between. The CDR3 DNA sequence: TGTGCCAGCGGAACTCCCGCTGGGGCCAACGTCCTGACTTTC. It is translated as CASGTPAGANVLTF. Full variable domain (remainder filled in from reference TRBV25-1 and TRBJ2-6): EADIYQTPRYLVIGTGKKITLECSQTMGHDKMYWYQQDPGMELHLIHYSYGVNSTEKGDLSSESTVSRIRTEHFPLTLESARPSHTSQYLCASGTPAGANVLTFGAGSRLTVL.